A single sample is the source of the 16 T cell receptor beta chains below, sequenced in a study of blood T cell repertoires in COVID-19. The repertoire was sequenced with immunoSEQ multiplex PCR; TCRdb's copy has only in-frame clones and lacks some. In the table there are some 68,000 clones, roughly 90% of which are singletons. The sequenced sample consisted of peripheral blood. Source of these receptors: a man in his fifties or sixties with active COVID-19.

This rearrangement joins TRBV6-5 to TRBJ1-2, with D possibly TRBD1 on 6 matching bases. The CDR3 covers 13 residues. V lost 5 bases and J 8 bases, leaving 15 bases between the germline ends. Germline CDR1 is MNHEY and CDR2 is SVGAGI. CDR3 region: CASSPYWGQGYTF. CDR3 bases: TGTGCCAGCAGTCCCTACTGGGGGCAAGGCTACACCTTC.

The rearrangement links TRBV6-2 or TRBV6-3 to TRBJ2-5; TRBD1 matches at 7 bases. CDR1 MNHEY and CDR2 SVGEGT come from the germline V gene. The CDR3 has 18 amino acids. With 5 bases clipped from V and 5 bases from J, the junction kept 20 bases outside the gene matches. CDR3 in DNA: TGTGCCAGCAGTACGCGCTCCTATACCGGGACAGCATTCGAGACCCAGTACTTC. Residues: CASSTRSYTGTAFETQYF.

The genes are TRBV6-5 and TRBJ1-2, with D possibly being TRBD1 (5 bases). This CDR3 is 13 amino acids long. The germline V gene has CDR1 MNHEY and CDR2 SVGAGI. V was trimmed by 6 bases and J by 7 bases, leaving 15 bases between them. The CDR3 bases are TGTGCCAGCAGCGACGGGGGTGAGACTGGCTACACCTTC. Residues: CASSDGGETGYTF.

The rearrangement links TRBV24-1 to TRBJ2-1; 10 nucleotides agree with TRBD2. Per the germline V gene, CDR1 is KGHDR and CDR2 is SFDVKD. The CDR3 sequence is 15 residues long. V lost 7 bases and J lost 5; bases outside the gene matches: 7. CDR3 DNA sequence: TGTGCCACCAGCGTGTCACTAGCGGGACACAATGAGCAGTTCTTC. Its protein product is CATSVSLAGHNEQFF.

DNA for the CDR3: TGTGCCAGCAGTTTGGTACAGGGATTAGTCTCCTACGAGCAGTACTTC. Translating gives CASSLVQGLVSYEQYF. V usage is TRBV28 and J usage is TRBJ2-7; D possibly corresponds to TRBD1 (6 bases). The CDR3 has 16 amino acids. The V gene's germline CDR1 is MDHEN and CDR2 SYDVKM. Trimming stripped 3 bases from V and 0 bases from J, with 15 bases between.

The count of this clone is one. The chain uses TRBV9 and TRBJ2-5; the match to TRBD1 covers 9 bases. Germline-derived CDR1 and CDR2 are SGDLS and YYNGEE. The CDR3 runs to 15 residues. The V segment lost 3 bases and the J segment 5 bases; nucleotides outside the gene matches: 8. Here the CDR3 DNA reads TGTGCCAGCAGCGCCGGACAGGGGAAAGTGGAGACCCAGTACTTC. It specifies CASSAGQGKVETQYF.

CDR3 nucleotides: TGCGCCAGCAGCTTGGAACCACAGGGCTCTGGAAACACCATATATTTT. Amino acid sequence: CASSLEPQGSGNTIYF. This chain joins TRBV5-1 and TRBJ1-3; D perhaps matches TRBD1 (6 bases). Germline CDR1 reads SGHRS; CDR2 reads YFSETQ. CDR3 length: 16 residues. The V gene lost 0 bases and the J gene lost 0 bases, with 10 bases spanning the gap.

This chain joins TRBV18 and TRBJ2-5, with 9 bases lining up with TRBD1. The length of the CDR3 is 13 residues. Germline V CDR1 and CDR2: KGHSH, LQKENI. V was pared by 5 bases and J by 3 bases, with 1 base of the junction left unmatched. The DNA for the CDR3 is TGTGCCAGCTCAAGGACAGGGGAAGAGACCCAGTACTTC. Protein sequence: CASSRTGEETQYF.

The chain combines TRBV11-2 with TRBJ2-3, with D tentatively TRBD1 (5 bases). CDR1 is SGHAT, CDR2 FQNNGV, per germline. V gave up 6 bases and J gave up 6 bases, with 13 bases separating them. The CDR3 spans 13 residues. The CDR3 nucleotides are TGTGCCAGCAGATCTCAGGGTCCCGATACGCAGTATTTT. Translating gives CASRSQGPDTQYF.

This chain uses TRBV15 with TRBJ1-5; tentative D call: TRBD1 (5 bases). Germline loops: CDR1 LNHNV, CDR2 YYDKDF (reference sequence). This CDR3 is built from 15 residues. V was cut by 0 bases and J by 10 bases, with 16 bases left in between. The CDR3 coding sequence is TGTGCCACCAGCAGAGATGGGCAGGGTGTTCAACCCCAGCATTTT. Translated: CATSRDGQGVQPQHF.

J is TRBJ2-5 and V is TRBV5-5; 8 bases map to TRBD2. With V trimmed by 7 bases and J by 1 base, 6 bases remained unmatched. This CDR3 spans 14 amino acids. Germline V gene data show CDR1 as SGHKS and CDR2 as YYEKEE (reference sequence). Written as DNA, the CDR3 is TGTGCCAGCGGGCGGGGGGCGACCCAAGAGACCCAGTACTTC. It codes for CASGRGATQETQYF.

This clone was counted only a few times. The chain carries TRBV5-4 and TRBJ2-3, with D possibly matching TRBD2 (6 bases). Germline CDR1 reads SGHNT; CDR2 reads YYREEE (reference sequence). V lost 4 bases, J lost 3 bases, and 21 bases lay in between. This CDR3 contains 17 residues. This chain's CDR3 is CASSLQTSFLYTDTQYF. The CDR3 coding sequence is TGTGCCAGCAGCCTACAGACTAGTTTTTTATATACAGATACGCAGTATTTT.

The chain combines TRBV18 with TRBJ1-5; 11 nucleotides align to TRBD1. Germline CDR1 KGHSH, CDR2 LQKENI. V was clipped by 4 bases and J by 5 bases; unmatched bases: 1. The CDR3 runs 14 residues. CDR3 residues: CASSRDRGDQPQHF. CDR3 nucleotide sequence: TGTGCCAGCTCACGGGACAGGGGGGATCAGCCCCAGCATTTT.

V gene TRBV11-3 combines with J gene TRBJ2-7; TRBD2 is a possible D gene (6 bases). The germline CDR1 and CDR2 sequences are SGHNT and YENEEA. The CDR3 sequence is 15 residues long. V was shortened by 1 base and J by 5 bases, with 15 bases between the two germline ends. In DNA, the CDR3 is TGTGCCAGCAGCTTAGTTGGGGGGATTCGCGACGAGCAGTACTTC. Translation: CASSLVGGIRDEQYF.

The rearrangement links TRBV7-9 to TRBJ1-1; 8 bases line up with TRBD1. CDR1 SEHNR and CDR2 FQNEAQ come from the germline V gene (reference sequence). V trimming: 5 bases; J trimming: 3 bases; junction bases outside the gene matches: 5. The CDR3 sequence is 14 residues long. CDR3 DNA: TGTGCCAGCAGCGCCCAACAGGGGGACACTGAAGCTTTCTTT. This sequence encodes CASSAQQGDTEAFF.

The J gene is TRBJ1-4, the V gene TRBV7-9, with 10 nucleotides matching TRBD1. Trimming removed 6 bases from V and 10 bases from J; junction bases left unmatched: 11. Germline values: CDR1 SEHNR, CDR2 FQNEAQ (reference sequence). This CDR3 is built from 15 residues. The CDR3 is CASSPLGQGVGKLFF. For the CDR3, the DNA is TGTGCCAGCAGTCCCCTAGGACAGGGGGTCGGAAAACTGTTTTTT.